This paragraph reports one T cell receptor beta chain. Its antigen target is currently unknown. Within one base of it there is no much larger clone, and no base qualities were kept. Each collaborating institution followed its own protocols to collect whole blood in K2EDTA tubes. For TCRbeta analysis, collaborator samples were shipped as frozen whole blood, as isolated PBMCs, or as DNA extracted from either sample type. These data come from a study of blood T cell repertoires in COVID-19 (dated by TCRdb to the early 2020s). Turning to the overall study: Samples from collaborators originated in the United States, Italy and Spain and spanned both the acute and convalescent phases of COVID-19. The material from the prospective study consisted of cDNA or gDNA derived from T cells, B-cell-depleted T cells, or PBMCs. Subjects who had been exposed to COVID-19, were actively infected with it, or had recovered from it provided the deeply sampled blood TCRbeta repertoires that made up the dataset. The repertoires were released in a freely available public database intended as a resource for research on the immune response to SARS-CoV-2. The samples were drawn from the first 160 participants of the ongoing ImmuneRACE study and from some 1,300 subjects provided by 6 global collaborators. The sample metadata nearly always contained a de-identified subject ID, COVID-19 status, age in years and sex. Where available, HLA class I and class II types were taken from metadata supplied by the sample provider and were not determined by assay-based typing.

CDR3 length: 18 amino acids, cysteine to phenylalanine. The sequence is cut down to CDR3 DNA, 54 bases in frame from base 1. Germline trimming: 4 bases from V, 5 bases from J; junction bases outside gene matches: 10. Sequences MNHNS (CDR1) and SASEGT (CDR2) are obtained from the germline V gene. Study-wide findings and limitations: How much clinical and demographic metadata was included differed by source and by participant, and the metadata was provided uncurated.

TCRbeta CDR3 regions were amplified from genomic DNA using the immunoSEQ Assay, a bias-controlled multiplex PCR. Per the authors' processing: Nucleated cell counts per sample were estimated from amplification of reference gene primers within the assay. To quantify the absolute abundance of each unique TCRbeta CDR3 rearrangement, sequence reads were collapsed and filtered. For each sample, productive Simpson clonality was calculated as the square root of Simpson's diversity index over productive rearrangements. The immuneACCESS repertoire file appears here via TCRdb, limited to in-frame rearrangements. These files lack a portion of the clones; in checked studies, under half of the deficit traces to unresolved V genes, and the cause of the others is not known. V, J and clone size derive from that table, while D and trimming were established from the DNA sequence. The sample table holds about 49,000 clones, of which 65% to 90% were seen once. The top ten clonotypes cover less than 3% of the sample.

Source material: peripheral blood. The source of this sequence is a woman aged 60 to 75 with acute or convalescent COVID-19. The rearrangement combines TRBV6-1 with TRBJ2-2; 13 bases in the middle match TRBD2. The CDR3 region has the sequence CASSVRRTSGRETGELFF. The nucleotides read TGTGCCAGCAGTGTTAGACGGACTAGCGGGAGAGAAACCGGGGAGCTGTTTTTT.